This entry lists 9 T cell receptor beta chains sequenced from one sample in a study of technical replicates of blood from several donors. The assay was immunoSEQ multiplex PCR, and TCRdb's table has in-frame clones only and misses some. The sample records around 100,000 clones, around 96% being singletons. Sequences were obtained from T cells isolated from PBMCs. Source of these receptors: a human donor in good health.

V and J are TRBV7-3 and TRBJ2-1; 14 nucleotides agree with TRBD2. Germline CDR1 reads SGHTA; CDR2 reads FQGTGA. The V gene end was trimmed by 3 bases and the J gene end by 8 bases; junction bases not matched to a gene: 3. There are 15 residues in the CDR3. Here the CDR3 reads CASSLGTSGRYEQFF. CDR3 nucleotides: TGTGCCAGCAGCTTGGGGACTAGCGGGAGATATGAGCAGTTCTTC.

The V and J genes are TRBV7-3 and TRBJ2-7, with TRBD2 as a possible D gene (5 bases). Germline values: CDR1 SGHTA, CDR2 FQGTGA. V lost 3 bases, J lost 5 bases, and 14 bases lay in between. The CDR3 runs 14 residues. The chain's CDR3 is CASSFDGLEDEQYF. CDR3 bases: TGTGCCAGCAGCTTTGACGGGTTGGAGGACGAGCAGTACTTC.

The table lists this clone with a count of one. V gene TRBV4-3 combines with J gene TRBJ1-2; D gene uncertain. The CDR3 runs to 16 residues. Trimming removed 0 bases from V and 4 bases from J, with 15 bases in between. Germline CDR1 reads LGHNA; CDR2 reads YSLEER. CDR3 sequence reads: CASSQEVVPSGYGYTF. DNA of the CDR3: TGCGCCAGCAGCCAAGAGGTAGTCCCATCAGGCTATGGCTACACCTTC.

The rearrangement joins TRBV30 to TRBJ1-2; D unresolved. Germline CDR1 reads GTSNPN; CDR2 reads SVGIG (reference sequence). This CDR3 spans 16 amino acids. Trimming cost V 3 bases and J 4 bases, with 21 bases left between them. The CDR3 DNA is TGTGCCTGGAGCCACTTCGGGGAAAACAAATTCTATGGCTACACCTTC. This codes for CAWSHFGENKFYGYTF.

This clone was seen a single time. The J gene is TRBJ2-5, the V gene TRBV10-1; the D gene is possibly TRBD2 (5 bases). V lost 7 bases and J 0 bases, leaving 27 bases between the germline ends. CDR3 length equals 19 residues. Germline loops: CDR1 WNHNN, CDR2 SYGVQD (reference sequence). CDR3 DNA sequence: TGCGCCAGCAATCGAGGGAGAAGTGGAACGGGCTCTCACCAAGAGACCCAGTACTTC. It yields the protein CASNRGRSGTGSHQETQYF.

The CDR3 bases are TGCGCCAGCATCGATTTAGGGCAGGGTTGGCAGCCCCAGCATTTT. Protein product: CASIDLGQGWQPQHF. This chain joins TRBV5-1 and TRBJ1-5; D is possibly TRBD1 (5 bases). V was cut by 6 bases and J by 7 bases, with 20 bases left in between. Germline assignment: CDR1 SGHRS and CDR2 YFSETQ. This CDR3 is built from 15 residues.

The chain couples TRBV7-2 to TRBJ2-1; no reliable D call. Germline V gives CDR1 SGHTA, CDR2 FQGNSA. The CDR3 contains 12 residues. With 4 bases removed from V and 5 bases from J, the gap between germline ends came to 6 bases. CDR3 in DNA: TGTGCCAGCAGCTACCGGGACAATGAGCAGTTCTTC. It specifies CASSYRDNEQFF.

The J gene is TRBJ2-1, the V gene TRBV2; D is unresolved. This CDR3 is built from 13 residues. The V gene's germline CDR1 is SNHLY and CDR2 FYNNEI. The V end lost 2 bases, the J end lost 2 bases, and 4 bases lay between the germline ends. In DNA, the CDR3 is TGTGCCAGCAGTGAATTAACCTACAATGAGCAGTTCTTC. Encoded protein: CASSELTYNEQFF. The variable domain in full, with the rest retrieved from reference TRBV2 and TRBJ2-1, is EPEVTQTPSHQVTQMGQEVILRCVPISNHLYFYWYRQILGQKVEFLVSFYNNEISEKSEIFDDQFSVERPDGSNFTLKIRSTKLEDSAMYFCASSELTYNEQFFGPGTRLTVL.

This chain uses TRBV4-1 with TRBJ2-1, with D possibly matching TRBD2 (5 bases). The CDR3 spans 16 residues. V lost 0 bases to trimming and J lost 9 bases, with 18 bases between them. CDR1 MGHRA and CDR2 YSYEKL come from the germline V gene. CDR3 amino acids: CASSQDWAGLGSEQFF. The CDR3 bases are TGCGCCAGCAGCCAAGATTGGGCGGGCCTAGGCTCTGAGCAGTTCTTC.